Detailed here is one T cell receptor beta chain. Its antigen is not identified. Trimming pared 3 bases from V and 3 bases from J, leaving 15 bases between. The CDR3 totals 17 residues. Germline CDR1 is SNHLY and CDR2 is FYNNEI. TCRdb fed the reads into MiXCR, producing one record per CDR3 protein. Of 650,000 to 900,000 distinct CDR3 sequences in the sample, approximately 32% are singletons; the top ten hold roughly an eighth. These data come from a study of T cell repertoires in cytomegalovirus infection. The V and J genes are TRBV2 and TRBJ1-6; D is perhaps TRBD1 (5 bases). The receptor was derived from a human donor in good health (CMV status not recorded). Some clones in this sample may be carry-over from other donors' samples. Sequenced here: cultured CD8+ T cells from PBMCs, sampled from culture after CMV antigen stimulation. This CDR3 reads CASSEGSTVFYNSPLHF. The DNA for the CDR3 is TGTGCCAGCAGTGAGGGGTCGACAGTCTTCTATAATTCACCCCTCCACTTT. The full variable domain, rest sourced from reference TRBV2 and TRBJ1-6, is EPEVTQTPSHQVTQMGQEVILRCVPISNHLYFYWYRQILGQKVEFLVSFYNNEISEKSEIFDDQFSVERPDGSNFTLKIRSTKLEDSAMYFCASSEGSTVFYNSPLHFGNGTRLTVT.